These 16 T cell receptor beta chains were all obtained from the same sample, sequenced in a study of OX40 agonist ivuxolimab in advanced cancers. The repertoire was sequenced with immunoSEQ multiplex PCR; TCRdb's copy has only in-frame clones and lacks some. The profile shows about 60,000 clones, over 80% of them singletons. Sequencing used CD4+ or CD8+ T cells sorted from blood, obtained in a trial of the OX40 agonist ivuxolimab. The source of these receptors is an adult with an advanced solid tumor such as melanoma, head and neck, liver or kidney cancer.

About this clone itself: One junction end does not reproduce the germline sequence, and a read error may be involved. The gene calls are TRBV4-3 and TRBJ1-6, with 7 bases identical to TRBD1. The CDR3 is 13 amino acids. Germline V gene sequence: CDR1 LGHNA, CDR2 YSLEER. The CDR3 here is CASSRIRDSQPEF. CDR3 DNA: TGCGCCAGCAGCCGCATCCGGGACAGCCAACCCGAATTT.

This clone has only one observation. V gene TRBV27 combines with J gene TRBJ1-4; no definite D call. Trimming took 0 bases from V and 6 from J, leaving 11 bases between them. Germline CDR1 reads MNHEY; CDR2 reads SMNVEV (reference sequence). The CDR3 is made up of 15 amino acids. The DNA of the CDR3 is TGTGCCAGCAGTTTATCATGGGGAGGTTATGAAAAACTGTTTTTT. It specifies CASSLSWGGYEKLFF.

The V and J genes are TRBV10-1 and TRBJ1-4; D gene ambiguous. Germline V CDR1 and CDR2: WNHNN, SYGVQD (reference sequence). V was clipped by 0 bases and J by 0 bases, with 11 bases between them. There are 17 residues in the CDR3. CDR3 residues: CASSESWRFATNEKLFF. CDR3 DNA sequence: TGCGCCAGCAGTGAGTCTTGGAGATTTGCAACTAATGAAAAACTGTTTTTT.

The chain employs TRBV30 and TRBJ2-1; D not resolved. Trimming took off 0 bases at V and 8 bases at J, with 8 bases between the two ends. The V gene's germline CDR1 is GTSNPN and CDR2 SVGIG (reference sequence). The CDR3 length is 12 residues. CDR3 sequence: CAWSVGSDEQFF. CDR3 DNA sequence: TGTGCCTGGAGTGTAGGAAGCGATGAGCAGTTCTTC.

The chain combines TRBV6-1 with TRBJ1-4, with 11 bases identical to TRBD1. The germline gives CDR1 MNHNS, CDR2 SASEGT. After removal of 4 bases from V and 14 bases from J, the junction contained 12 bases not matched to a gene. The CDR3 consists of 15 residues. The CDR3 loop reads CASSAREGTGGILFF. CDR3 nucleotides: TGTGCCAGCAGTGCGAGAGAAGGGACAGGGGGGATCCTGTTTTTT.

The chain carries TRBV4-1 and TRBJ2-1; TRBD2 aligns across 8 bases. Germline trimming cut 0 bases from V and 0 bases from J; bases unmatched to any gene: 4. Per germline, CDR1 MGHRA and CDR2 YSYEKL. The CDR3 has 17 amino acids. For the CDR3, the DNA is TGCGCCAGCAGCCAAGAATCGGGAGGGATCTCCTACAATGAGCAGTTCTTC. Translation gives CASSQESGGISYNEQFF.

The chain joins TRBV7-9 to TRBJ1-4, with 8 bases lining up with TRBD1. The J segment lost 7 bases and the V segment lost 4 bases, leaving 5 bases of the junction unmatched. CDR3 size: 14 residues. Germline loops: CDR1 SEHNR, CDR2 FQNEAQ (reference sequence). CDR3 nucleotide sequence: TGTGCCAGCAGCTCCGGACAGGGAGGTGAAAAACTGTTTTTT. Translating it yields CASSSGQGGEKLFF.

CDR3 coding DNA: TGTGCCAGCAGCAAAGGACATCCTCCCAACTATGGCTACACCTTC. It specifies CASSKGHPPNYGYTF. The V call is TRBV5-6, the J call TRBJ1-2; TRBD1 is a possible D gene (5 bases). There are 15 residues in the CDR3. Trimming removed 4 bases at V and 2 bases at J, with 15 bases between. Germline values: CDR1 SGHDT, CDR2 YYEEEE.

V usage is TRBV2 and J usage is TRBJ1-1, with D possibly TRBD1 on 6 matching bases. Germline V CDR1 and CDR2: SNHLY, FYNNEI. Deletions cut 2 bases from V and 4 bases from J, with 17 bases between. The CDR3 contains 16 residues. CDR3 DNA: TGTGCCAGCAGTGAACGGGGGCGCGATTCTGGCACTGAAGCTTTCTTT. This sequence encodes CASSERGRDSGTEAFF.

The chain recombines TRBV9 with TRBJ2-2, with 9 bases identical to TRBD2. Per the germline V gene, CDR1 is SGDLS and CDR2 is YYNGEE. Trimming took 4 bases from V and 4 from J; bases not matched to a gene: 8. The CDR3 covers 16 residues. The CDR3 region has the DNA TGTGCCAGCAGCCAACCCGTAGCGGGGGCCACCGGGGAGCTGTTTTTT. Translated, it gives CASSQPVAGATGELFF.

The V and J genes are TRBV7-2 and TRBJ2-5; D not resolved. Trimming took off 4 bases at V and 1 base at J, with 1 base between the two ends. The CDR3 loop spans 11 amino acids. Germline V lookup: CDR1 SGHTA, CDR2 FQGNSA. The CDR3 loop reads CASSSQETQYF. DNA of the CDR3: TGTGCCAGCAGCTCCCAAGAGACCCAGTACTTC.

The chain uses TRBV30 and TRBJ2-3; no clear D gene. CDR1 is GTSNPN and CDR2 is SVGIG in the germline V gene (reference sequence). Trimming shortened V by 0 bases and J by 2 bases, and 12 bases separated the two germline ends. The length of the CDR3 is 15 residues. CDR3 bases: TGTGCCTGGAGTGTAAGGCTATCTCCCACAGATACGCAGTATTTT. It codes for CAWSVRLSPTDTQYF.

The chain has TRBV2 and TRBJ2-7, with TRBD2 matching over 9 bases. The CDR3 is 18 amino acids. The V gene's germline CDR1 is SNHLY and CDR2 FYNNEI. V dropped 6 bases and J dropped 3; count of bases not matched to a gene: 18. The CDR3, as DNA: TGTGCCAGCAGCAAGCGGGAGGCCGAGGGGGGGCCAATCTACGAGCAGTACTTC. It yields the protein CASSKREAEGGPIYEQYF.

The chain recombines TRBV5-4 with TRBJ2-7; 12 positions agree with TRBD2. Looked up from germline, CDR1 is SGHNT and CDR2 is YYREEE (reference sequence). V was pared by 4 bases and J by 4 bases, with 9 bases of the junction left unmatched. The CDR3 is 16 amino acids. This CDR3 reads CASSPGPSGREYEQYF. Here the CDR3 DNA reads TGTGCCAGCAGCCCGGGGCCTAGCGGGAGGGAGTACGAGCAGTACTTC.

The rearrangement uses TRBV19 and TRBJ1-2, with a possible D match to TRBD1 (6 bases). The V gene's germline CDR1 is LNHDA and CDR2 SQIVND (reference sequence). This CDR3 contains 15 residues. V was cut by 6 bases and J by 1 base, with 15 bases left in between. The chain's CDR3 is CASSPEGGHNYGYTF. The DNA for the CDR3 is TGTGCCAGTAGCCCCGAGGGGGGCCATAACTATGGCTACACCTTC.

About this clone: Within the sample, other DNA sequences also encode this same CDR3. The chain recombines TRBV11-2 with TRBJ2-7, with D uncertain. Trimming shortened V by 4 bases and J by 3 bases, and 4 bases separated the two germline ends. The CDR3 contains 11 residues. The germline CDR1 and CDR2 sequences are SGHAT and FQNNGV. CDR3: CASSSFYEQYF. CDR3 coding DNA: TGTGCCAGCAGCTCGTTCTACGAGCAGTACTTC.